Described below is a single T cell receptor beta chain sequence and its context. This clone was recorded only once. Its recognized antigen is unknown. No much larger clone exists at a distance of one base, and base qualities are not known. This entry comes from a study of shared clonotypes between healthy human individuals (TCRdb year 2020). A note on the overall study: The cohort comprised a couple of women and a few men aged 18 to 49 years. Per donor, three plates each were used for CD4 naive and CD4 memory, two for CD8 naive, and one for CD8 memory. To estimate repertoire size and how much clonotypes are shared between individuals, the study performed deep sequencing of blood TCR repertoires from a few healthy adults. To increase sequencing depth and limit assay-specific biases, TCR repertoire library preparation and sequencing were carried out by different laboratories using diverse techniques. Per donor, leukapheresis produced somewhere between about 0.85 and 10 billion PBMCs. Overall study outcomes, separate from this receptor: Naive subsets generally had larger estimated clonotype richness than memory subsets did. Across a few donors, approximately 5% of naive CD4, approximately 3.6% of naive CD8, 2.3% of memory CD4, and approximately 0.4% of memory CD8 clonotypes were shared. Pairwise subsampling led to the expectation that sequencing depth would affect the degree of clonotype sharing among donors. Incomplete sequencing was indicated by rarefaction of sorted-subset datasets, despite the large sequencing depth. Clonotypes shared by all four sorted-subset donors showed higher generation probabilities than non-shared clonotypes. Sampling was restricted to blood, and TCR repertoires in tissue are likely to differ from TCR repertoires in blood. The genetic and exposure-history diversity represented was limited by the small number of donors.

A distance of 16 bases separates the germline ends of V and J, which lose 4 bases and 4 bases respectively. Including cysteine and phenylalanine, the CDR3 has 15 amino acids. The sequence is cut down to CDR3 DNA, 45 bases in frame from base 1. CDR1 and CDR2 (SEHNR, FQNEAQ) derive from the germline V gene (reference sequence). CD8 naive samples were obtained by positive selection for CCR7 among CD45RO-negative cells, yielding a CD45RA+CCR7+ population from which TemRA cells were excluded. Healthy HIV-negative adults with no recently reported acute infections or vaccinations were included as donors. Only Caucasian adults living in Nashville, Tennessee, USA were represented among the donors. After blood collection by leukapheresis, PBMCs were isolated using Ficoll-Histopaque density gradient centrifugation and then cryopreserved in the vapor phase of liquid nitrogen. Purity and quantity of every magnetically sorted T cell population were checked by analytical flow cytometry. From each sorted fraction, genomic DNA was isolated and quantified by UV absorbance on a Nanodrop 2000c.

TCR CDR3 regions were amplified from genomic DNA by multiplex PCR using the deep immunoSEQ assay. Extracted genomic DNA from each cell subset was distributed evenly across all wells of several immunoSEQ 96-well plates, and each plate was treated as a replicate. For sorted subsets, each replicate PCR was loaded with about 200 ng genomic DNA, equivalent to approximately 33,000 T cell genomes. The purified libraries were quantified using a Qubit 3.0 fluorometer, sized with a Bioanalyzer 2100, and then quantified again using the KAPA Library Quantification kit. Every immunoSEQ 96-well plate was sequenced on a dedicated single-read 150-cycle Illumina NextSeq 550 flow cell. As for the original processing: The immunoSEQ output contained only junctional sequences without quality scores, so filtering could not match that applied to full-length reads. Sequences were annotated with PyIR, a Python wrapper for IgBLAST v1.9, and V/J genes and CDR3 were assigned using IMGT germline references. Reads were removed for weak V/J assignments (E-value above 1e-6), missing CDR3, stop codons, out-of-frame junctions, or ambiguous translated residues. V3J clonotypes were defined as sequences sharing the same inferred V gene, J gene, and CDR3 amino acid sequence. To compute the percentage overlap between repertoires, the number of shared unique clonotypes was divided by the size of the smaller repertoire. Three approaches were used to assess repertoire richness: RTK rarefaction, the Chao1 estimator, and Recon v2.1 estimates of unobserved clonotypes. Generation probabilities for all TCRbeta clonotypes obtained by the gDNA method from a handful of donors were computed using OLGA. What TCRdb holds here is the immuneACCESS table cut down to in-frame rearrangements. Part of the clones is not present; checked against another copy, under half of the missing clones reflect an unresolved V gene, and the others are unexplained. V, J and clone size reflect that table, while D and trimming were determined from the DNA. Counted in this sample were millions of clones; about 94% of them appeared once. Together, the top ten hold around 1.1% of the sample.

Material for sequencing was naive CD8+ T cells sorted from blood. Taken with the paper, the label for cell subset or site translates to: CD45RA+CCR7+. This clonotype was sampled from a man between 18 and 29 years old in good health. The sequence is built from TRBV7-9 and TRBJ1-2, with TRBD1 perhaps the D gene, on 5 matching bases. The CDR3 protein sequence reads: CASSYGRGAGYGYTF. The DNA is TGTGCCAGCAGCTATGGCCGAGGGGCAGGCTATGGCTACACCTTC.